These 11 T cell receptor beta chains originate from one sample sequenced in a study of blood T cell repertoires in COVID-19. The protocol was immunoSEQ multiplex PCR, while the TCRdb copy is restricted to in-frame clones and leaves out a portion. The sample records about 150,000 clones, 75% to 85% being singletons. Input material: peripheral blood. The receptors were gathered from a man between 60 and 75 years old with acute or convalescent COVID-19.

This clone was seen a few times. The chain couples TRBV5-1 to TRBJ1-1, with D uncertain. Trimming stripped 0 bases from V and 8 bases from J, with 8 bases between. CDR3 length: 12 amino acids. Germline CDR1 and CDR2: SGHRS and YFSETQ. The CDR3: CASSLDVREAFF. The CDR3 region has the DNA TGCGCCAGCAGCTTGGATGTCAGGGAAGCTTTCTTT.

CDR3 sequence reads: CASSRTGLARPYEQYF. CDR3 nucleotides: TGTGCCAGCAGCCGAACGGGACTAGCGCGTCCCTACGAGCAGTACTTC. The chain joins TRBV3-1 (or the pseudogene TRBV3-2) to TRBJ2-7; 10 nucleotides line up with TRBD2. The CDR3 covers 16 residues. Germline V CDR1 and CDR2: LGHDT, YNNKEL (reference sequence). V shed 4 bases and J 2 bases; nucleotides not matched to a gene: 8.

The chain couples TRBV3-1 (or the pseudogene TRBV3-2) to TRBJ2-7; 10 bases fit TRBD2. This CDR3 is 14 amino acids long. Germline V lookup: CDR1 LGHDT, CDR2 YNNKEL (reference sequence). Germline trimming cut 3 bases from V and 2 bases from J; bases unmatched to any gene: 1. The CDR3 bases are TGTGCCAGCAGCCATGGGACTAGCGCCTACGAGCAGTACTTC. This codes for CASSHGTSAYEQYF.

This chain joins TRBV13 and TRBJ1-3; TRBD1 matches at 7 bases. With V trimmed by 1 base and J by 0 bases, 6 bases remained unmatched. The CDR3 is 17 residues long. Germline assignment: CDR1 PRHDT and CDR2 FYEKMQ (reference sequence). The CDR3 DNA reads TGTGCCAGCAGCTTAGTCAGGGGGGTAGGCTCTGGAAACACCATATATTTT. Its protein product is CASSLVRGVGSGNTIYF.

V and J are TRBV18 and TRBJ2-7; tentative D call: TRBD1 (5 bases). Germline V gives CDR1 KGHSH, CDR2 LQKENI. The CDR3 is made up of 14 amino acids. Between the trimmed V and J ends, which lost 6 bases and 2 bases, there was a span of 14 bases. CDR3 sequence: CASSTIDSTYEQYF. The CDR3 nucleotides are TGTGCCAGCTCGACCATAGACAGCACCTACGAGCAGTACTTC.

The V and J genes are TRBV5-4 and TRBJ2-2, with 14 bases aligning to TRBD2. The J segment lost 5 bases and the V segment lost 4 bases, leaving 10 bases of the junction unmatched. Germline CDR1 is SGHNT and CDR2 is YYREEE (reference sequence). The length of the CDR3 is 18 residues. The CDR3 DNA is TGTGCCAGCAGCAAGCCGACTAGCGGGAGGGCCATAACCGGGGAGCTGTTTTTT. Translation gives CASSKPTSGRAITGELFF.

This chain joins TRBV3-1 (or the pseudogene TRBV3-2) and TRBJ2-1; the match to TRBD2 covers 9 bases. The CDR3 has 17 amino acids. V trimming: 4 bases; J trimming: 4 bases; junction bases outside the gene matches: 11. In germline, CDR1 is LGHDT, CDR2 YNNKEL (reference sequence). The CDR3 coding sequence is TGTGCCAGCAGCCTCTGGCTAGCGGGACCGGGGTACAATGAGCAGTTCTTC. Protein sequence: CASSLWLAGPGYNEQFF.

This clone was counted once. V and J are TRBV6-5 and TRBJ2-2; TRBD1 agrees at 10 bases. CDR1 is MNHEY and CDR2 is SVGAGI in the germline V gene. Unmatched junction bases numbered 5, after V lost 8 bases and J lost 5 bases. CDR3 length equals 14 residues. Written as DNA, the CDR3 is TGTGCCAGCCAGAAGGGACAGGGGACCGGGGAGCTGTTTTTT. Encoded protein: CASQKGQGTGELFF.

The genes are TRBV5-6 and TRBJ2-5, with 13 bases that match TRBD2. CDR1 is SGHDT and CDR2 is YYEEEE in the germline V gene. V dropped 9 bases and J dropped 3; count of bases not matched to a gene: 2. This CDR3 comprises 13 residues. The CDR3 is CATGTSGKETQYF. Here the CDR3 DNA reads TGTGCCACCGGGACTAGCGGGAAAGAGACCCAGTACTTC. Looking up the rest from reference TRBV5-6 and TRBJ2-5 gives the full variable domain: DAGVTQSPTHLIKTRGQQVTLRCSPKSGHDTVSWYQQALGQGPQFIFQYYEEEERQRGNFPDRFSGHQFPNYSSELNVNALLLGDSALYLCATGTSGKETQYFGPGTRLLVL.

The CDR3: CASSPPSQGARGYTF. The CDR3 DNA reads as TGTGCCAGCTCACCACCGAGCCAGGGGGCGCGGGGCTACACCTTC. V and J are TRBV18 and TRBJ1-2, with 8 bases that match TRBD1. J lost 8 bases, V lost 0 bases, and 8 bases had no gene match. CDR1 KGHSH and CDR2 LQKENI come from the germline V gene. This CDR3 contains 15 residues.

This clone came up a few times. V is TRBV18 and J is TRBJ2-6; D might be TRBD1 (6 bases). The CDR3 spans 17 residues. V was clipped by 1 base and J by 0 bases, with 10 bases between them. Germline values: CDR1 KGHSH, CDR2 LQKENI. The CDR3 nucleotides are TGTGCCAGCTCACCACTGGGGGCTAACTCTGGGGCCAACGTCCTGACTTTC. As protein: CASSPLGANSGANVLTF. Variable domain in full (rest from reference TRBV18 and TRBJ2-6): NAGVMQNPRHLVRRRGQEARLRCSPMKGHSHVYWYRQLPEEGLKFMVYLQKENIIDESGMPKERFSAEFPKEGPSILRIQQVVRGDSAAYFCASSPLGANSGANVLTFGAGSRLTVL.